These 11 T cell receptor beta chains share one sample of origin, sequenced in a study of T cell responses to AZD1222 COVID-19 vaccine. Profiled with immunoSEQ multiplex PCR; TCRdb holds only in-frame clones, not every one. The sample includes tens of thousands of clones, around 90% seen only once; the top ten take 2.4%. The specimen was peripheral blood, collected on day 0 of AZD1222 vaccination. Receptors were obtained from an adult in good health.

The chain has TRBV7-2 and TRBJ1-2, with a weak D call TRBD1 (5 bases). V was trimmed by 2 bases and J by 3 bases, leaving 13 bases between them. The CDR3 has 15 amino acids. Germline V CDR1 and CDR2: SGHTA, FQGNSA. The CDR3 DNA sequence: TGTGCCAGCAGCTTAAGGGGAGGGGTTGACTATGGCTACACCTTC. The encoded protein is CASSLRGGVDYGYTF.

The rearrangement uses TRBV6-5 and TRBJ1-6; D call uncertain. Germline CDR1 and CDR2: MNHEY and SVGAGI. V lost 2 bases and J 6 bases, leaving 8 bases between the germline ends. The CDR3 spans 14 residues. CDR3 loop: CASSYPNGNSPLHF. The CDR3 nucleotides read TGTGCCAGCAGTTACCCGAATGGTAATTCACCCCTCCACTTT.

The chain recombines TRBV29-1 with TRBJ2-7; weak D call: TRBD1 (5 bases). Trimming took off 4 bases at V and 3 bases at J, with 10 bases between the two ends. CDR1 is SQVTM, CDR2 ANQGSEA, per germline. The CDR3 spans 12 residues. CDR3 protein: CSVGQGGYEQYF. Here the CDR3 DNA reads TGCAGCGTTGGTCAGGGTGGCTACGAGCAGTACTTC.

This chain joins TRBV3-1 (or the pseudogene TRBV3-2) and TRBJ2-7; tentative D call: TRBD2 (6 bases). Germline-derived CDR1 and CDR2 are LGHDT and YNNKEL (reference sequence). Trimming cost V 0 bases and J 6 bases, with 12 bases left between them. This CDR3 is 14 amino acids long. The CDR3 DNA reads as TGTGCCAGCAGCCAAGATTTTGGGGGAGGCGAGCAGTACTTC. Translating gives CASSQDFGGGEQYF.

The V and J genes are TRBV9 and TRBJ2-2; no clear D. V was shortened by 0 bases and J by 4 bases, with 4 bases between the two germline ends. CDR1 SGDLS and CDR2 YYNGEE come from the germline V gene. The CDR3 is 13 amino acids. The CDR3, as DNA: TGTGCCAGCAGCGTAGGGCCCACCGGGGAGCTGTTTTTT. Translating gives CASSVGPTGELFF.

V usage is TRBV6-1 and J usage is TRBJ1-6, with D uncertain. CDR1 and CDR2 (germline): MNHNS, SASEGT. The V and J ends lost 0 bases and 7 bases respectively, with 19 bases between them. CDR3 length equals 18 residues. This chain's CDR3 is CASSEAWGGPHANSPLHF. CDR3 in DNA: TGTGCCAGCAGTGAAGCCTGGGGAGGGCCTCACGCAAATTCACCCCTCCACTTT.

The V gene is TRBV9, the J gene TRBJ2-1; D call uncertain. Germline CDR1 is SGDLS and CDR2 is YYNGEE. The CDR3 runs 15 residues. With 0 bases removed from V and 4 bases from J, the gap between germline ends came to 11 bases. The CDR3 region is CASSVAPAEYNEQFF. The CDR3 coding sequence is TGTGCCAGCAGCGTAGCTCCCGCGGAATACAATGAGCAGTTCTTC.

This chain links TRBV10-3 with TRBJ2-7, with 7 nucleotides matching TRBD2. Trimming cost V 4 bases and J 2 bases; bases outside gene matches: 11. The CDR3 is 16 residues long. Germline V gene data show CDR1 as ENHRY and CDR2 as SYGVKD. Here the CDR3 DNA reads TGTGCCATCAGTGCCAATTCGGGCGGGAGTCCCTACGAGCAGTACTTC. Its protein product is CAISANSGGSPYEQYF.

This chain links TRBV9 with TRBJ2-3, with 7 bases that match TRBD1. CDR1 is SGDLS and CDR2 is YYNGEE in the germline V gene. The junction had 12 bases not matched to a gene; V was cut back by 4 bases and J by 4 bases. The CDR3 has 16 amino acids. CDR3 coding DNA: TGTGCCAGCAGCCCTAGCCTGCAGGGGGTCGCAGATACGCAGTATTTT. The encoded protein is CASSPSLQGVADTQYF. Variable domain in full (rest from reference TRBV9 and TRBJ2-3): DSGVTQTPKHLITATGQRVTLRCSPRSGDLSVYWYQQSLDQGLQFLIQYYNGEERAKGNILERFSAQQFPDLHSELNLSSLELGDSALYFCASSPSLQGVADTQYFGPGTRLTVL.

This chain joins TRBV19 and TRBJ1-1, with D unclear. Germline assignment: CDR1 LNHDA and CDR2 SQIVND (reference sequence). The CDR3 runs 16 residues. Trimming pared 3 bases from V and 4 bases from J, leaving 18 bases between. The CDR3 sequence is CASSMPRGVTGTEAFF. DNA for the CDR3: TGTGCCAGTAGTATGCCACGGGGAGTAACGGGCACTGAAGCTTTCTTT.

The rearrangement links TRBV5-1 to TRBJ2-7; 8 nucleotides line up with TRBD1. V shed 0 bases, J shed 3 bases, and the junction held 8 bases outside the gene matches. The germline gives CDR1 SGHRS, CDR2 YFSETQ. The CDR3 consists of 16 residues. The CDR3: CASSLVGGTGDYEQYF. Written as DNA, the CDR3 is TGCGCCAGCAGCTTGGTGGGCGGGACAGGTGACTACGAGCAGTACTTC.